What follows are 21 T cell receptor beta chains derived from one specimen sequenced in a study of OX40 agonist ivuxolimab in advanced cancers. Clones were read by immunoSEQ multiplex PCR, and TCRdb kept only the in-frame ones, dropping some. The data contain 50,000 to 65,000 clones, 88% of them singletons. This specimen was CD4+ or CD8+ T cells sorted from blood, taken in a trial of the OX40 agonist ivuxolimab. The receptors stem from an adult with an advanced solid tumor such as melanoma, head and neck, liver or kidney cancer.

The chain couples TRBV7-2 to TRBJ1-5; 9 bases are a match to TRBD1. The germline V gene encodes CDR1 SGHTA and CDR2 FQGNSA. Germline trimming cut 5 bases from V and 6 bases from J; bases unmatched to any gene: 8. The CDR3 sequence is 15 residues long. The CDR3 region has the DNA TGTGCCAGCAGCATCGGGACAGGGATGACTCAGCCCCAGCATTTT. It translates to CASSIGTGMTQPQHF.

V is TRBV6-5 and J is TRBJ1-4, with a weak D call TRBD1 (5 bases). Looked up from germline, CDR1 is MNHEY and CDR2 is SVGAGI. Between the trimmed V and J ends, which lost 0 bases and 5 bases, there was a span of 10 bases. The CDR3 sequence is 15 residues long. For the CDR3, the DNA is TGTGCCAGCAGTTACTCGATGGCAGGGAATGAAAAACTGTTTTTT. This codes for CASSYSMAGNEKLFF.

The sample holds a few counts of this clone. The chain is built from TRBV12-5 and TRBJ1-5; a possible D gene is TRBD1 (6 bases). Trimming cost V 7 bases and J 7 bases, with 14 bases left between them. The germline gives CDR1 LGHNT, CDR2 FRNRAP. The CDR3 is 13 residues long. In DNA, the CDR3 is TGTGCTAGTGCCCGACAAGGGGGACAGCCCCAGCATTTT. It yields the protein CASARQGGQPQHF.

This clone occurred once. CDR3 DNA: TGTGCCATCAGTGAGCTGAAGGGGGCAGATACGCAGTATTTT. It specifies CAISELKGADTQYF. The rearrangement links TRBV10-3 to TRBJ2-3, with D possibly TRBD1 on 6 matching bases. V was pared by 2 bases and J by 4 bases, with 10 bases between. CDR3 length: 14 residues. Germline CDR1 is ENHRY and CDR2 is SYGVKD.

The CDR3 sequence: CASSSPTGVDGYTF. The CDR3 coding sequence is TGTGCCAGCAGCTCGCCTACAGGGGTCGATGGCTACACCTTC. The chain employs TRBV13 and TRBJ1-2, with 7 nucleotides matching TRBD1. This CDR3 contains 14 residues. J lost 6 bases, V lost 4 bases, and 8 bases had no gene match. Germline CDR1 PRHDT, CDR2 FYEKMQ (reference sequence).

This chain uses TRBV29-1 with TRBJ2-3; perhaps D is TRBD1 or TRBD2 (6 bases each). The V end lost 8 bases, the J end lost 5 bases, and 17 bases lay between the germline ends. The CDR3 totals 13 residues. Germline CDR1 and CDR2: SQVTM and ANQGSEA. The CDR3 nucleotides read TGCAGCCCAGTTAGGGGGGCTGGAGATACGCAGTATTTT. Translated: CSPVRGAGDTQYF.

The genes are TRBV5-1 and TRBJ1-1; D ambiguous. The CDR3 has 16 residues. Germline V gene lookup returns CDR1 SGHRS and CDR2 YFSETQ. V lost 1 base to trimming and J lost 0 bases, with 13 bases between them. CDR3 coding DNA: TGCGCCAGCAGCTTGCAACCGGATGTTTTGAACACTGAAGCTTTCTTT. Protein product: CASSLQPDVLNTEAFF.

This chain uses TRBV4-1 with TRBJ2-2, with 7 bases aligning to TRBD1. Germline V gene sequence: CDR1 MGHRA, CDR2 YSYEKL. V lost 5 bases, J lost 0 bases, and 3 bases stayed unmatched. This CDR3 has 15 amino acids. The CDR3 is CASSYGTANTGELFF. DNA of the CDR3: TGCGCCAGCAGCTATGGGACAGCGAACACCGGGGAGCTGTTTTTT.

The J gene is TRBJ1-1, the V gene TRBV10-1; 8 nucleotides line up with TRBD1. The ends lost 5 bases at V and 11 bases at J; junction bases unmatched: 7. This CDR3 comprises 12 residues. Germline-derived CDR1 and CDR2 are WNHNN and SYGVQD (reference sequence). The CDR3 DNA is TGCGCCAGCAGTTTCCAGGGGGCTCGGGCTTTCTTT. It encodes CASSFQGARAFF.

The chain carries TRBV19 and TRBJ2-3; 12 positions match TRBD2. The CDR3 extends over 20 amino acids. The V segment lost 0 bases and the J segment 2 bases; nucleotides outside the gene matches: 12. Germline loops: CDR1 LNHDA, CDR2 SQIVND (reference sequence). In DNA, the CDR3 is TGTGCCAGTAGTATAGAAAAACTAGCGGGGGGTCATGGGCCCACAGATACGCAGTATTTT. It translates to CASSIEKLAGGHGPTDTQYF.

This chain uses TRBV7-6 with TRBJ2-1; no clear D gene. Germline CDR1 reads SGHVS; CDR2 reads FNYEAQ. The CDR3 is 13 residues long. Trimming pared 1 base from V and 10 bases from J, leaving 11 bases between. The CDR3 spells CASSLGPRGEQFF. In DNA, the CDR3 is TGTGCCAGCAGCTTAGGGCCGCGCGGCGAGCAGTTCTTC.

The chain couples TRBV7-8 to TRBJ2-6; D gene uncertain. V lost 5 bases to trimming and J lost 2 bases, with 19 bases between them. The CDR3 totals 18 residues. CDR1 and CDR2 from the germline V gene are SGHVS and FQNEAQ. The CDR3 loop is CASSPRRAVNTGANVLTF. The CDR3 bases are TGTGCCAGCAGCCCTAGAAGGGCAGTGAACACTGGGGCCAACGTCCTGACTTTC.

The chain links TRBV28 to TRBJ2-7; no definite D call. V was shortened by 4 bases and J by 6 bases, with 7 bases between the two germline ends. The CDR3 is made up of 11 amino acids. Germline V gene lookup returns CDR1 MDHEN and CDR2 SYDVKM. CDR3 DNA: TGTGCCAGCAGTTACTTACTCGAGCAGTACTTC. Translated: CASSYLLEQYF.

The chain uses TRBV2 and TRBJ2-2; D is undetermined. This CDR3 is built from 13 residues. Germline CDR1 reads SNHLY; CDR2 reads FYNNEI. Trimming shortened V by 4 bases and J by 1 base, and 4 bases separated the two germline ends. The CDR3 loop is CASSVLNTGELFF. In DNA, the CDR3 is TGTGCCAGCAGTGTACTGAACACCGGGGAGCTGTTTTTT.

The genes are TRBV5-1 and TRBJ1-2, with D unclear. V was clipped by 4 bases and J by 0 bases, with 16 bases between them. The CDR3 totals 16 residues. Germline V gives CDR1 SGHRS, CDR2 YFSETQ. The CDR3 DNA sequence: TGCGCCAGCAGCCCTAATTTTGCGGTCGCTAACTATGGCTACACCTTC. This encodes CASSPNFAVANYGYTF.

This clone has only one observation. V is TRBV12-5 and J is TRBJ2-2; the D is unclear. This CDR3 is built from 15 residues. V lost 2 bases to trimming and J lost 1 base, with 8 bases between them. Germline CDR1 and CDR2: LGHNT and FRNRAP. CDR3 sequence reads: CASGLWPENTGELFF. CDR3 coding DNA: TGTGCTAGTGGTTTGTGGCCTGAGAACACCGGGGAGCTGTTTTTT.

The V and J genes are TRBV28 and TRBJ1-1; D unresolved. The CDR3 has 15 residues. Germline CDR1 is MDHEN and CDR2 is SYDVKM. V lost 3 bases and J lost 1, with 12 bases in between. CDR3 loop: CASSFMGTANTEAFF. CDR3 bases: TGTGCCAGCAGTTTTATGGGAACAGCGAACACTGAAGCTTTCTTT. The whole variable domain, remainder taken from reference TRBV28 and TRBJ1-1, is DVKVTQSSRYLVKRTGEKVFLECVQDMDHENMFWYRQDPGLGLRLIYFSYDVKMKEKGDIPEGYSVSREKKERFSLILESASTNQTSMYLCASSFMGTANTEAFFGQGTRLTVV.

The J gene is TRBJ2-1, the V gene TRBV30, with 13 bases matching TRBD2. Germline CDR1 is GTSNPN and CDR2 is SVGIG (reference sequence). The trim removed 5 bases at V and 8 bases at J, leaving 12 bases unmatched. The CDR3 covers 16 residues. In DNA form, the CDR3 reads TGTGCCTGGGTAGGACTAGCGGGAGCCAAGCCTTATGAGCAGTTCTTC. Its protein product is CAWVGLAGAKPYEQFF.

The chain employs TRBV30 and TRBJ1-2; 8 nucleotides agree with TRBD1. The junction had 8 bases not matched to a gene; V was cut back by 7 bases and J by 4 bases. The CDR3 contains 13 residues. From germline, CDR1 is GTSNPN and CDR2 SVGIG (reference sequence). The CDR3 DNA reads TGTGCCTCATTATTCGGGACAGGCTATGGCTACACCTTC. This sequence encodes CASLFGTGYGYTF.

The genes are TRBV30 and TRBJ2-1; TRBD2 agrees at 7 bases. This CDR3 has 12 residues. V shed 5 bases and J 5 bases; nucleotides not matched to a gene: 3. Germline CDR1 GTSNPN, CDR2 SVGIG (reference sequence). CDR3 DNA: TGTGCCTGGCTACTAGCGAACAATGAGCAGTTCTTC. It encodes CAWLLANNEQFF.

This chain connects TRBV28 to TRBJ1-1; 8 nucleotides align to TRBD1. The V segment lost 3 bases and the J segment 5 bases; nucleotides outside the gene matches: 8. The CDR3 is 15 amino acids. Germline loops: CDR1 MDHEN, CDR2 SYDVKM. This chain's CDR3 is CASSLAGGILTEAFF. The DNA of the CDR3 is TGTGCCAGCAGTTTGGCAGGGGGCATTTTGACTGAAGCTTTCTTT.